What follows are 8 T cell receptor beta chains derived from one specimen sequenced in a study of early T cells in non-severe SARS-CoV-2 infection (dated by TCRdb to 2020 to 2022). The library was generated by 5' RACE. TCRdb names NextSeq 500 as the instrument used. The public reads were run again by TCRdb, first through fastp at Q25 and then through MiXCR, and only productive beta chains were kept. All rows with the same CDR3 protein become a single entry with the most common DNA and genes. In all, the sample holds around 33,000 distinct CDR3 sequences, and 6% to 8.5% of those were seen once. The top ten clones comprise less than 5% of the sample. The material sequenced was whole blood. Every receptor here comes from an adult who was a healthcare worker with PCR-confirmed SARS-CoV-2 infection or an uninfected control (not recorded which).

This rearrangement joins TRBV30 to TRBJ2-7, with TRBD1 matching over 9 bases. This CDR3 spans 15 amino acids. Germline-derived CDR1 and CDR2 are GTSNPN and SVGIG (reference sequence). Losses at the gene ends were 4 bases for V and 2 bases for J; bases not matched to a gene: 9. Here the CDR3 DNA reads TGTGCCTGGACCAGGACGGGACAGGGCGCCTACGAGCAGTACTTC. Protein product: CAWTRTGQGAYEQYF.

Many counts were recorded for this clonotype. This chain uses TRBV21-1 with TRBJ2-3; TRBD1, the table's D call, lacks a check against the DNA. TRBV21-1 is marked as a pseudogene. The CDR3 consists of 12 residues. The CDR3 is CASTPRTDTQYF. In DNA form, the CDR3 reads TGTGCCAGCACCCCCCGTACAGATACGCAGTATTTT.

The chain links TRBV28 to TRBJ1-5; no clear D. The CDR3 runs 14 residues. Trimming stripped 3 bases from V and 10 bases from J, with 16 bases between. Per the germline V gene, CDR1 is MDHEN and CDR2 is SYDVKM. The chain's CDR3 is CASSFLRRLSPQHF. The CDR3 coding sequence is TGTGCCAGCAGTTTCCTTCGCCGACTCTCACCCCAGCATTTT.

This clonotype was found many times. The rearrangement uses TRBV29-1 and TRBJ2-1, with 13 nucleotides matching TRBD2. V trimming: 5 bases; J trimming: 9 bases; junction bases outside the gene matches: 10. Germline lookup yields CDR1 SQVTM and CDR2 ANQGSEA. The CDR3 length is 15 residues. The DNA for the CDR3 is TGCAGCGTTACTAGCGGGAGGGCCTTGAGTCGTGAGCAGTTCTTC. Translating it yields CSVTSGRALSREQFF.

This chain connects TRBV2 to TRBJ2-7; unclear D gene. CDR1 is SNHLY, CDR2 FYNNEI, per germline. The ends were cut back, 2 bases at V and 3 bases at J, with 8 bases in the middle. The CDR3 totals 13 residues. The chain's CDR3 is CASSERQSYEQYF. Here the CDR3 DNA reads TGTGCCAGCAGTGAACGGCAGAGCTACGAGCAGTACTTC. Full variable domain (remainder filled in from reference TRBV2 and TRBJ2-7): EPEVTQTPSHQVTQMGQEVILRCVPISNHLYFYWYRQILGQKVEFLVSFYNNEISEKSEIFDDQFSVERPDGSNFTLKIRSTKLEDSAMYFCASSERQSYEQYFGPGTRLTVT.

This clonotype has only a few counts. This rearrangement joins TRBV6-5 to TRBJ2-1, with 8 positions matching TRBD2. Germline trimming cut 3 bases from V and 3 bases from J; bases unmatched to any gene: 7. This CDR3 has 16 amino acids. The germline CDR1 and CDR2 sequences are MNHEY and SVGAGI. CDR3 sequence: CASSYNLAGLYNEQFF. In DNA form, the CDR3 reads TGTGCCAGCAGTTATAATCTAGCGGGCCTCTACAATGAGCAGTTCTTC.

This clonotype was found once. The rearrangement uses TRBV7-9 and TRBJ2-7, with D maybe TRBD1 (6 bases). The germline CDR1 and CDR2 sequences are SEHNR and FQNEAQ (reference sequence). The CDR3 has 15 amino acids. The ends were cut back, 2 bases at V and 6 bases at J, with 17 bases in the middle. CDR3 residues: CASSLSLGTPPEQYF. In DNA, the CDR3 is TGTGCCAGCAGCTTAAGCCTCGGGACACCCCCCGAGCAGTACTTC.

The sample holds many counts of this clonotype. The gene calls are TRBV12-3 or TRBV12-4 and TRBJ1-5; D remains unclear. Between the trimmed V and J ends, which lost 0 bases and 7 bases, there was a span of 7 bases. The CDR3 runs 13 residues. CDR3 sequence (DNA): TGTGCCAGCAGTTTAGCCGCGGGGCAGCCCCAGCATTTT. Translated: CASSLAAGQPQHF.